Presented here are 14 T cell receptor beta chains from one specimen sequenced in a study of cytomegalovirus exposure and HLA in healthy donors. With 60 Vbeta and 13 Jbeta primers, the PCR was carried out. Repertoires were generated with immunoSEQ multiplex PCR, while TCRdb's copy carries only in-frame clones and drops some. The sample holds 100,000 to 150,000 clones; approximately 80% are singletons and the top ten take approximately 10%. The specimen was PBMCs. The receptors originated from a man aged 25-45 years in good health and CMV-seropositive.

This chain joins TRBV30 and TRBJ2-5, with D hard to call. Germline assignment: CDR1 GTSNPN and CDR2 SVGIG (reference sequence). V lost 6 bases and J lost 2, with 13 bases in between. This CDR3 is 13 amino acids long. CDR3 in DNA: TGTGCCTGTAACTCTTTAGCTCAAGAGACCCAGTACTTC. Translated, it gives CACNSLAQETQYF.

Comments on this clone: An end of the junction differs from the germline gene, which may be a read error. This chain uses TRBV15 with TRBJ2-6; D unclear. CDR1 and CDR2 (germline): LNHNV, YYDKDF (reference sequence). The CDR3 has 11 amino acids. For the CDR3, the DNA is TGTGCCACCGCCAAGTTGAACGGCCTGACTTTC. As protein: CATAKLNGLTF. Combining the CDR3 with reference TRBV15 and TRBJ2-6 gives the whole variable domain DAMVIQNPRYQVTQFGKPVTLSCSQTLNHNVMYWYQQKSSQAPKLLFHYYDKDFNNEADTPDNFQSRRPNTSFCFLDIRSPGLGDTAMYLCATAKLNGLTFGAGSRLTVL.

The chain couples TRBV29-1 to TRBJ1-1, with D possibly being TRBD1 (6 bases). V lost 6 bases to trimming and J lost 7 bases, with 12 bases between them. Germline CDR1 reads SQVTM; CDR2 reads ANQGSEA. The CDR3 covers 11 residues. The chain's CDR3 is CSVMGANEAFF. DNA of the CDR3: TGCAGCGTGATGGGGGCCAATGAAGCTTTCTTT.

The J gene is TRBJ2-3, the V gene TRBV6-1; D might be TRBD2 (6 bases). V was pared by 6 bases and J by 5 bases, with 15 bases between. The CDR3 is made up of 14 amino acids. From germline, CDR1 is MNHNS and CDR2 SASEGT. The CDR3 region is CASRGGGRIDTQYF. As DNA, the CDR3 is TGTGCCAGCAGGGGTGGGGGGAGGATAGATACGCAGTATTTT.

The chain employs TRBV19 and TRBJ1-6; 7 positions agree with TRBD1. The germline CDR1 and CDR2 sequences are LNHDA and SQIVND (reference sequence). The CDR3 runs to 13 residues. Germline trimming cut 6 bases from V and 5 bases from J; bases unmatched to any gene: 1. DNA for the CDR3: TGTGCCAGTAGACAGGGGAATAATTCACCCCTCCACTTT. It is translated as CASRQGNNSPLHF.

V is TRBV6-5 and J is TRBJ1-5; D unclear. The CDR3 length is 14 residues. Germline V CDR1 and CDR2: MNHEY, SVGAGI. The V and J ends lost 3 bases and 1 base respectively, with 7 bases between them. CDR3 loop: CASSYGFSNQPQHF. The CDR3 DNA sequence: TGTGCCAGCAGTTATGGCTTCAGCAATCAGCCCCAGCATTTT.

The genes are TRBV6-1 and TRBJ1-6, with 11 bases fitting TRBD1. The V and J ends lost 3 bases and 2 bases, in that order; junction bases with no gene match: 6. Germline CDR1 and CDR2: MNHNS and SASEGT. The CDR3 loop spans 18 amino acids. CDR3 protein: CASSDRDRGKTYNSPLHF. The CDR3 nucleotides read TGTGCCAGCAGTGATAGGGACAGGGGGAAAACCTATAATTCACCCCTCCACTTT.

The chain recombines TRBV30 with TRBJ2-7; TRBD2 matches at 7 bases. This CDR3 is built from 16 residues. CDR1 is GTSNPN, CDR2 SVGIG, per germline (reference sequence). Trimming removed 1 base from V and 0 bases from J; junction bases left unmatched: 9. The CDR3 is CAWSDPGLTNSYEQYF. CDR3 coding DNA: TGTGCCTGGAGTGATCCGGGACTAACCAACTCCTACGAGCAGTACTTC.

This rearrangement joins TRBV11-2 to TRBJ2-7, with TRBD2 matching 10 bases. Germline-derived CDR1 and CDR2 are SGHAT and FQNNGV. This CDR3 contains 16 residues. With V trimmed by 0 bases and J by 4 bases, 6 bases remained unmatched. The CDR3 bases are TGTGCCAGCAGCTTAGAGGGAGCGGGGGGGCTGTACGAGCAGTACTTC. Translating it yields CASSLEGAGGLYEQYF.

CDR3 region: CASSYGGRGLDTQYF. Written as DNA, the CDR3 is TGTGCCAGCAGTTACGGGGGGCGGGGGTTAGATACGCAGTATTTT. The rearrangement links TRBV6-5 to TRBJ2-3; tentative D call: TRBD2 (7 bases). V lost 2 bases to trimming and J lost 5 bases, with 14 bases between them. CDR1 MNHEY and CDR2 SVGAGI come from the germline V gene. The CDR3 spans 15 residues.

The chain uses TRBV19 and TRBJ2-7, with TRBD2 as a possible D gene (5 bases). Per the germline V gene, CDR1 is LNHDA and CDR2 is SQIVND (reference sequence). Trimming removed 11 bases at V and 4 bases at J, with 21 bases between. CDR3 size: 14 residues. The CDR3 region has the DNA TGTGCCTCAACGACGACCTTCCCGGGGTACGAGCAGTACTTC. It codes for CASTTTFPGYEQYF.

In DNA, the CDR3 is TGCGCCAGCAGCTTGTGGGGGGAGGATGAGCAGTTCTTC. Amino acids: CASSLWGEDEQFF. J is TRBJ2-1 and V is TRBV5-1, with a possible D match to TRBD2 (6 bases). V lost 1 base to trimming and J lost 8 bases, with 10 bases between them. CDR1 and CDR2 (germline): SGHRS, YFSETQ. The CDR3 is made up of 13 amino acids.

The rearrangement links TRBV18 to TRBJ1-1; 7 nucleotides align to TRBD1. The CDR3 extends over 15 amino acids. Germline CDR1 reads KGHSH; CDR2 reads LQKENI. Trimming at V came to 1 base and at J to 6 bases, leaving 8 bases not matched to a gene. CDR3 amino acids: CASSPQGARGAEAFF. In DNA form, the CDR3 reads TGTGCCAGCTCACCACAGGGGGCGAGAGGCGCTGAAGCTTTCTTT.

The gene calls are TRBV30 and TRBJ2-7, with 11 bases fitting TRBD1. This CDR3 is built from 15 residues. The J segment lost 3 bases and the V segment lost 1 base, leaving 5 bases of the junction unmatched. The V gene's germline CDR1 is GTSNPN and CDR2 SVGIG (reference sequence). As DNA, the CDR3 is TGTGCCTGGAGTGGGACAGGGGGCTTCGTCTACGAGCAGTACTTC. Its protein is CAWSGTGGFVYEQYF.